This entry is about one TCR beta chain. Its cognate antigen is unknown. Patients were ineligible given autoimmune disease history or systemic immunosuppression. Repertoires were generated with immunoSEQ multiplex PCR, while TCRdb's copy carries only in-frame clones and drops some. Among about 100,000 clones, roughly 91% were seen once, and the ten largest hold around 0.71%. Germline CDR1 reads SGHNT; CDR2 reads YENEEA. The CDR3 is 16 amino acids. The V end was cut by 5 bases, the J end by 2 bases, with 18 bases between. These data belong to a study of OX40 agonist ivuxolimab in advanced cancers. Study information: Mean age around 64 years, range about 20 to 85; around 80% male. Under the entry rules, prior anti-PD-1, anti-PD-L1 or anti-CTLA-4 therapy was allowed, and about 40% had some.

Study-level results: Low normalized T-cell clonal expansion also characterized some of the nonresponders.

The sample consisted of CD4+ or CD8+ T cells sorted from blood, taken in a trial of the OX40 agonist ivuxolimab. This chain links TRBV11-3 with TRBJ2-5; possibly TRBD2 for D (6 bases). The TCR originated in an adult with an advanced solid tumor such as melanoma, head and neck, liver or kidney cancer. The CDR3 region has the DNA TGTGCCAGCAGCCCAAACGGGCTAGCGATTCAAGAGACCCAGTACTTC. Its translation: CASSPNGLAIQETQYF.